The T cell receptor (beta chain) described here comes from a study of neoadjuvant nivolumab and ipilimumab in lung cancer. Regarding the study as a whole: A small number of samples were TCR sequenced. From pretherapy to surgery, tumor richness and clonality rose with dual therapy.

The V gene's germline CDR1 is SQVTM and CDR2 ANQGSEA. V shed 8 bases, J shed 5 bases, and the junction held 9 bases outside the gene matches. CDR3 length equals 14 residues. Assay: immunoSEQ multiplex PCR; the TCRdb copy retains only in-frame clones and omits some. Among 25,000 to 35,000 clones listed, more than 85% were seen once. As regards this clone: Its antigen is not known.

The clonotype was recovered from an adult with non-small cell lung cancer. The sample in question was peripheral blood, obtained after neoadjuvant nivolumab, alone or with ipilimumab, at or shortly before surgery. The chain joins TRBV29-1 to TRBJ2-5; 12 nucleotides align to TRBD1. This CDR3 reads CSSQGQGAVETQYF. The CDR3 coding sequence is TGCAGCTCCCAGGGACAGGGGGCTGTGGAGACCCAGTACTTC.